This is a list of T cell receptor beta chains from one sample in a study of blood T cell repertoires in COVID-19. Only in-frame clones appear in the TCRdb table, and some are missing; sequencing was by immunoSEQ multiplex PCR. Of about 170,000 clones in the sample, about 83% were seen once. Sequencing was carried out using peripheral blood. Every receptor here comes from a man aged 18 to 30 with active or convalescent COVID-19. Both conserved end residues are part of each CDR3. D genes are given only for firm matches. Rows give clone size only sometimes, using once, few, many, or a class for an expanded clone.

clone_size	j_call	d_call	v_call	cdr3_length	cdr3_nt	cdr3_aa
-	TRBJ2-2	-	TRBV12-3/TRBV12-4	12	TGTGCCAGCACCCCGGACACCGGGGAGCTGTTTTTT	CASTPDTGELFF
-	TRBJ2-5	TRBD2	TRBV5-1	15	TGCGCCAGTAATGACGGCCTAGCGGGGCAAGAGACCCAGTACTTC	CASNDGLAGQETQYF
-	TRBJ1-4	-	TRBV28	13	TGTGCCAGCAGTTTGTCCAGGGTCGAAAAACTGTTTTTT	CASSLSRVEKLFF
-	TRBJ1-2	-	TRBV5-1	14	TGCGCCAGCAGCCTTGGCGGCTCCTGGTATGGCTACACCTTC	CASSLGGSWYGYTF
-	TRBJ2-5	-	TRBV19	14	TGTGCCAGTAGTACACCGGGACAAAGTGAGACCCAGTACTTC	CASSTPGQSETQYF
-	TRBJ1-2	TRBD1	TRBV3-1/TRBV3-2	13	TGTGCCAGCAGCCACGGACAGGGTGGAGGCTACACCTTC	CASSHGQGGGYTF
-	TRBJ2-7	TRBD2	TRBV27	14	TGTGCCAGCAGTACCGGCAGGACTAGCTACGAGCAGTACTTC	CASSTGRTSYEQYF
-	TRBJ2-1	TRBD2	TRBV5-8	17	TGTGCCAGCAGGGCTAGCGGGAGGGCCGTGTGGTACAATGAGCAGTTCTTC	CASRASGRAVWYNEQFF
-	TRBJ1-2	-	TRBV13	15	TGTGCCAGCAGCCTAACGGACCCCAGGGACTATGGCTACACCTTC	CASSLTDPRDYGYTF
-	TRBJ1-5	TRBD1	TRBV5-1	14	TGCGCCAGCAGCGCGGACAGGGACAGTCAGCCCCAGCATTTT	CASSADRDSQPQHF
-	TRBJ1-6	-	TRBV28	15	TGTGCCAGCAGTCCTCTCCCGCGGGTGGTTTCACCCCTCCACTTT	CASSPLPRVVSPLHF
-	TRBJ1-5	-	TRBV12-5	18	TGTGCTAGTGGTTTGGCAACCCGGACAGACTATAGCAATCAGCCCCAGCATTTT	CASGLATRTDYSNQPQHF
-	TRBJ1-2	-	TRBV13	14	TGTGCCAGCAGCTTAGGTCCGGGAGGGAATGGCTACACCTTC	CASSLGPGGNGYTF
-	TRBJ1-6	TRBD1	TRBV6-5	15	TGTGCCAGCAGTTACTCCCGGGACAGTAATTCACCCCTCCACTTT	CASSYSRDSNSPLHF
-	TRBJ2-5	-	TRBV7-9	14	TGTGCCAGCAGCTTAATTAGCGTGGAGGAGACCCAGTACTTC	CASSLISVEETQYF
-	TRBJ1-6	TRBD1	TRBV9	14	TGTGCCAGCAGCCGGGGGGGACAGCTACGGGCCCTCCACTTT	CASSRGGQLRALHF
-	TRBJ1-2	TRBD1	TRBV27	16	TGTGCCAGCAGTTTTAGACAGGGGACGTACCACTATGGCTACACCTTC	CASSFRQGTYHYGYTF
-	TRBJ2-2	TRBD1	TRBV2	14	TGTGCCAGCAGGGAAGACAGGGTCTCCGGGGAGCTGTTTTTT	CASREDRVSGELFF
-	TRBJ1-2	-	TRBV7-2	13	TGTGCCAGCAGCTTAGTAATGCAGGATGGCTACACCTTC	CASSLVMQDGYTF
once	TRBJ2-1	TRBD2	TRBV11-2	16	TGTGCCAGCAGCCCGAGAGCGGGGAGCTCCTACAATGAGCAGTTCTTC	CASSPRAGSSYNEQFF